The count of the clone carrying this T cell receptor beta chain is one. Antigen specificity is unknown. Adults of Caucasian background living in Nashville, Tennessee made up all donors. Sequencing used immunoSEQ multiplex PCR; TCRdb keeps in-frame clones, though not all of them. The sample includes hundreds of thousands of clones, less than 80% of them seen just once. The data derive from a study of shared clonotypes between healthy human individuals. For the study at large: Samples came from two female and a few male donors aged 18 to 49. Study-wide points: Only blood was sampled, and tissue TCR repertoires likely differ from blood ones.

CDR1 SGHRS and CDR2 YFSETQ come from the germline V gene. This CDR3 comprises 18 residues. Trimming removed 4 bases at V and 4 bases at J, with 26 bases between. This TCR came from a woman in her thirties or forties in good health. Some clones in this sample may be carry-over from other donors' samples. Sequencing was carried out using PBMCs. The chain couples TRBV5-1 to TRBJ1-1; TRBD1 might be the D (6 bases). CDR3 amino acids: CASSPLGVGATIGTEAFF. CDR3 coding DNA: TGCGCCAGCAGCCCCCTAGGGGTGGGGGCAACAATCGGCACTGAAGCTTTCTTT.